Listed here are 17 T cell receptor beta chains from one sample, sequenced in a study of blood T cell repertoires in COVID-19. Repertoires were generated with immunoSEQ multiplex PCR, while TCRdb's copy carries only in-frame clones and drops some. Of around 250,000 clones listed, around 89% were seen once; the top ten hold around 4%. Sequenced material: PBMCs or T cells enriched from blood (not recorded which). All receptors come from a woman younger than 45 who had recovered from COVID-19.

The rearrangement joins TRBV28 to TRBJ1-1, with 7 bases matching TRBD1. CDR3 size: 14 residues. The germline V gene encodes CDR1 MDHEN and CDR2 SYDVKM. The trim removed 4 bases at V and 0 bases at J, leaving 2 bases unmatched. CDR3 sequence: CASSYGTVNTEAFF. The CDR3, as DNA: TGTGCCAGCAGTTACGGGACAGTGAACACTGAAGCTTTCTTT. The complete variable domain, with remaining parts taken from reference TRBV28 and TRBJ1-1, reads DVKVTQSSRYLVKRTGEKVFLECVQDMDHENMFWYRQDPGLGLRLIYFSYDVKMKEKGDIPEGYSVSREKKERFSLILESASTNQTSMYLCASSYGTVNTEAFFGQGTRLTVV.

With respect to this clone: Additional DNA sequences in this sample encode the identical CDR3. The chain couples TRBV28 to TRBJ1-2, with 8 nucleotides matching TRBD1. The J segment lost 5 bases and the V segment lost 4 bases, leaving 6 bases of the junction unmatched. The CDR3 extends over 14 amino acids. Germline CDR1 MDHEN, CDR2 SYDVKM. For the CDR3, the DNA is TGTGCCAGCAGTTCATCGACAGGGGTATATGGCTACACCTTC. Residues: CASSSSTGVYGYTF.

This clone was seen only once. The chain is built from TRBV15 and TRBJ1-2; a possible D gene is TRBD1 (5 bases). Per germline, CDR1 LNHNV and CDR2 YYDKDF (reference sequence). With 1 base removed from V and 6 bases from J, the gap between germline ends came to 9 bases. The CDR3 runs 13 residues. CDR3 sequence reads: CATSRGGADGYTF. Written as DNA, the CDR3 is TGTGCCACCAGCAGAGGGGGCGCGGATGGCTACACCTTC. Full variable domain (rest looked up from reference TRBV15 and TRBJ1-2): DAMVIQNPRYQVTQFGKPVTLSCSQTLNHNVMYWYQQKSSQAPKLLFHYYDKDFNNEADTPDNFQSRRPNTSFCFLDIRSPGLGDTAMYLCATSRGGADGYTFGSGTRLTVV.

DNA of the CDR3: TGTGCCAGCAGTCCACTTGGGGGGTACACCGGGGAGCTGTTTTTT. Its translation is CASSPLGGYTGELFF. The rearrangement links TRBV28 to TRBJ2-2, with D possibly TRBD2 on 6 matching bases. Germline V gene data show CDR1 as MDHEN and CDR2 as SYDVKM. The CDR3 length is 15 residues. V was pared by 5 bases and J by 3 bases, with 13 bases between.

The rearrangement joins TRBV6-2 or TRBV6-3 to TRBJ2-2; no firm D call. This CDR3 has 13 residues. Trimming left V 5 bases short and J 2 bases short, with 6 bases between. From germline, CDR1 is MNHEY and CDR2 SVGEGT. CDR3 in DNA: TGTGCCAGCAGTGGAGTAAACACCGGGGAGCTGTTTTTT. It is translated as CASSGVNTGELFF.

V gene TRBV3-1 (or the pseudogene TRBV3-2) combines with J gene TRBJ1-5, with no clear D. V lost 6 bases and J 0 bases, leaving 12 bases between the germline ends. This CDR3 is 15 amino acids long. CDR1 and CDR2 from the germline V gene are LGHDT and YNNKEL (reference sequence). The CDR3 protein is CASSSRGHSNQPQHF. In nucleotides, the CDR3 is TGTGCCAGCAGTTCCCGAGGGCATAGCAATCAGCCCCAGCATTTT.

The chain couples TRBV28 to TRBJ2-3; D is ambiguous. V was clipped by 6 bases and J by 5 bases, with 9 bases between them. The CDR3 runs to 12 residues. Germline assignment: CDR1 MDHEN and CDR2 SYDVKM. The chain's CDR3 is CASRTERDTQYF. CDR3 nucleotides: TGTGCCAGCAGAACTGAGAGAGATACGCAGTATTTT.

The sample holds a few counts of this clone. The chain is built from TRBV5-1 and TRBJ1-4, with D uncertain. Trimming removed 4 bases from V and 0 bases from J, with 10 bases in between. The CDR3 extends over 15 amino acids. CDR1 and CDR2 from the germline V gene are SGHRS and YFSETQ. The chain's CDR3 is CASSLGASTNEKLFF. The DNA for the CDR3 is TGCGCCAGCAGCCTGGGCGCTTCAACTAATGAAAAACTGTTTTTT.

The CDR3 loop reads CAWTIQGMHTEAFF. DNA of the CDR3: TGTGCCTGGACGATACAGGGGATGCACACTGAAGCTTTCTTT. The chain employs TRBV30 and TRBJ1-1; TRBD1 matches at 7 bases. CDR3 length equals 14 residues. Germline CDR1 reads GTSNPN; CDR2 reads SVGIG (reference sequence). The J segment lost 3 bases and the V segment lost 4 bases, leaving 8 bases of the junction unmatched. Full variable domain (remainder filled in from reference TRBV30 and TRBJ1-1): SQTIHQWPATLVQPVGSPLSLECTVEGTSNPNLYWYRQAAGRGLQLLFYSVGIGQISSEVPQNLSASRPQDRQFILSSKKLLLSDSGFYLCAWTIQGMHTEAFFGQGTRLTVV.

DNA of the CDR3: TGTGCCAGCAGTCTGGGGGCAAGGAATGAGCAGTTCTTC. Its protein product is CASSLGARNEQFF. This chain links TRBV6-2 or TRBV6-3 with TRBJ2-1; possible D gene TRBD1, 6 bases. Germline V CDR1 and CDR2: MNHEY, SVGEGT. CDR3 length: 13 amino acids. V lost 5 bases and J lost 7, with 12 bases in between.

The rearrangement links TRBV24-1 to TRBJ2-7, with 10 bases lining up with TRBD1. Germline trimming cut 4 bases from V and 2 bases from J; bases unmatched to any gene: 1. The CDR3 runs to 14 residues. Looked up from germline, CDR1 is KGHDR and CDR2 is SFDVKD. CDR3 amino acids: CATSEGTGAYEQYF. The CDR3 nucleotides read TGTGCCACCAGTGAGGGGACAGGGGCCTACGAGCAGTACTTC.

The chain joins TRBV28 to TRBJ1-1; D is undetermined. The length of the CDR3 is 13 residues. V gave up 8 bases and J gave up 5 bases, with 15 bases separating them. Germline lookup yields CDR1 MDHEN and CDR2 SYDVKM. In nucleotides, the CDR3 is TGTGCCAGCCTTAATGAGGTCCAAACTGAAGCTTTCTTT. It encodes CASLNEVQTEAFF.

The chain's CDR3 is CATTGTSGRSSYNEQFF. As DNA, the CDR3 is TGTGCCACCACCGGGACTAGCGGGAGGAGCTCCTACAATGAGCAGTTCTTC. The chain uses TRBV2 and TRBJ2-1; TRBD2 matches at 15 bases. V lost 10 bases and J lost 0; bases outside the gene matches: 7. The CDR3 has 17 residues. CDR1 and CDR2 (germline): SNHLY, FYNNEI.

The V call is TRBV7-9, the J call TRBJ2-1; 7 bases match TRBD1. Germline V CDR1 and CDR2: SEHNR, FQNEAQ (reference sequence). This CDR3 has 17 amino acids. The V gene end was trimmed by 5 bases and the J gene end by 4 bases; junction bases not matched to a gene: 14. The CDR3 region is CASSRQGGLGLYNEQFF. The CDR3 nucleotides are TGTGCCAGCAGCCGACAGGGTGGGTTGGGGCTATACAATGAGCAGTTCTTC.

The V call is TRBV5-4, the J call TRBJ2-1, with 11 bases lining up with TRBD1. The germline gives CDR1 SGHNT, CDR2 YYREEE (reference sequence). Trimming removed 3 bases from V and 4 bases from J; junction bases left unmatched: 6. The CDR3 length is 16 residues. CDR3: CASSSSGQGVYNEQFF. CDR3 DNA sequence: TGTGCCAGCAGCTCGTCGGGACAGGGGGTTTACAATGAGCAGTTCTTC.

The rearrangement links TRBV30 to TRBJ2-6, with TRBD1 matching 8 bases. The CDR3 sequence is 13 residues long. Germline CDR1 and CDR2: GTSNPN and SVGIG (reference sequence). The J segment lost 3 bases and the V segment lost 5 bases, leaving 0 bases of the junction unmatched. The CDR3 protein is CAWGTGGANVLTF. The CDR3 DNA reads as TGTGCCTGGGGGACAGGTGGGGCCAACGTCCTGACTTTC.

The rearrangement joins TRBV5-8 to TRBJ1-5, with D possibly matching TRBD1 (6 bases). Trimming took off 0 bases at V and 4 bases at J, with 23 bases between the two ends. The length of the CDR3 is 19 residues. The germline V gene has CDR1 SGHTS and CDR2 YDEGEE. The CDR3 DNA reads TGTGCCAGCAGCTTGGGGGGGCCGAGTGACAGGCGGGGGAATCAGCCCCAGCATTTT. This sequence encodes CASSLGGPSDRRGNQPQHF.